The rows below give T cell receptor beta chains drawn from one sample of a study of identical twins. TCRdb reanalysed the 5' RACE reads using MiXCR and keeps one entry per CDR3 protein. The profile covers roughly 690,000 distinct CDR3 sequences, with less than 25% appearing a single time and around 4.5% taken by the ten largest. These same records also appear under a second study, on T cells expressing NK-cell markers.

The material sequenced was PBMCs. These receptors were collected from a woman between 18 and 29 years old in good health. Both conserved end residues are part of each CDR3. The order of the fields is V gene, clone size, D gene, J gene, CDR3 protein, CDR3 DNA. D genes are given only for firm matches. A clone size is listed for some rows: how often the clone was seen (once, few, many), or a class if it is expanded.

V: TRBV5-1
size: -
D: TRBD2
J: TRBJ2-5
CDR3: CASTSSGGGETQYF
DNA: TGCGCCAGCACCTCCAGCGGGGGAGGAGAGACCCAGTACTTC

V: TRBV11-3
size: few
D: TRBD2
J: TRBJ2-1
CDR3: CASSSASGGANEQFF
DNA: TGTGCCAGCAGCTCCGCTAGCGGGGGGGCAAATGAGCAGTTCTTC

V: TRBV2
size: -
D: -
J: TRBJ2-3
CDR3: CASGGSGTDTQYF
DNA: TGTGCCAGCGGTGGCAGTGGCACAGATACGCAGTATTTT

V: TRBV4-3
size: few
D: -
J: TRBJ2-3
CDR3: CASSQEGASGGTDTQYF
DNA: TGCGCCAGCAGCCAAGAGGGAGCTTCCGGGGGCACAGATACGCAGTATTTT

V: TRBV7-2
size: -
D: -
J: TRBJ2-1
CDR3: CASSTTTALGEQFF
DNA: TGTGCCAGCTCAACAACGACGGCCCTCGGTGAGCAGTTCTTC

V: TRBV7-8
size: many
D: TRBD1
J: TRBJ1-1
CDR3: CASSLDRGYGEAFF
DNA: TGTGCCAGCAGCTTGGACAGGGGGTATGGTGAAGCTTTCTTT

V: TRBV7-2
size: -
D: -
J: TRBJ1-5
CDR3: CASSPDRLQPQHF
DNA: TGTGCCAGCAGTCCAGACAGGCTTCAGCCCCAGCATTTT

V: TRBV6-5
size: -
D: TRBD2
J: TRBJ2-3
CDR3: CASSYAGLAGGRDTQYF
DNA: TGTGCCAGCAGTTACGCCGGACTAGCGGGAGGCAGAGATACGCAGTATTTT

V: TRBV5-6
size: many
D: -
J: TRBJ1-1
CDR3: CASSSDRAEAFF
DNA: TGTGCCAGCAGCTCCGATAGGGCTGAAGCTTTCTTT

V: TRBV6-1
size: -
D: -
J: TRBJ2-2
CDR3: CASSMSQTGELFF
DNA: TGTGCCAGCAGCATGTCGCAAACCGGGGAGCTGTTTTTT

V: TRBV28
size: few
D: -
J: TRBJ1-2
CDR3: CASSLLGGYSYGYTF
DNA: TGTGCCAGCAGTTTATTAGGAGGGTATAGCTATGGCTACACCTTC

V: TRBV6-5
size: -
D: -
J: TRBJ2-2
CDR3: CASSYEGVTGELFF
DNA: TGTGCCAGCAGTTACGAGGGGGTTACCGGGGAGCTGTTTTTT

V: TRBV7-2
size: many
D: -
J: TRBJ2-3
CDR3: CASSPQGGSTDTQYF
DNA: TGTGCCAGCAGCCCGCAGGGGGGATCCACAGATACGCAGTATTTT

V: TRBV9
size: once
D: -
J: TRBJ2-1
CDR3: CASSVDSRSNEQFF
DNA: TGTGCCAGCAGCGTAGATAGTCGGAGCAATGAGCAGTTCTTC

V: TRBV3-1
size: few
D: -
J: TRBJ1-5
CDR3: CASSQALGQPQHF
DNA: TGTGCCAGCAGCCAAGCTCTCGGTCAGCCCCAGCATTTT

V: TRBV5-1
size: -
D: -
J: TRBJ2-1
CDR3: CASRLGSGPPIPNEQFF
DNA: TGCGCCAGCAGATTGGGTTCCGGGCCCCCTATCCCCAATGAGCAGTTCTTC

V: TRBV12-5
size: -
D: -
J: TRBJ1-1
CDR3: CASGFNPTDSSNTEAFF
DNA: TGTGCTAGTGGTTTTAATCCCACCGACAGTTCGAACACTGAAGCTTTCTTT

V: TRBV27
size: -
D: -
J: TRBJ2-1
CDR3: CASSLGRGAYEQFF
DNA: TGTGCCAGCAGTTTAGGAAGGGGGGCGTATGAGCAGTTCTTC

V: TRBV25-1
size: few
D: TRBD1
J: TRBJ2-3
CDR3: CASSEEGAVADTQYF
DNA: TGTGCCAGCAGTGAAGAGGGGGCTGTGGCAGATACGCAGTATTTT

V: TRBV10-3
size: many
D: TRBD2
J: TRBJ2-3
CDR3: CAIRGAGNTDTQYF
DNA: TGTGCCATCAGAGGAGCGGGGAACACAGATACGCAGTATTTT

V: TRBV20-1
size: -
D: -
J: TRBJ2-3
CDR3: CSARAGAARTDTQYF
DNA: TGCAGTGCTCGCGCCGGGGCGGCACGCACAGATACGCAGTATTTT

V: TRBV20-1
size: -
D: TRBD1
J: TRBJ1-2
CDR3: CSAREDRDYGYTF
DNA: TGCAGTGCTAGAGAGGACAGGGACTATGGCTACACCTTC

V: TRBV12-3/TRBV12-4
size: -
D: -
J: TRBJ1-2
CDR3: CASRPRRGVHGYTF
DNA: TGTGCCAGCAGGCCCCGACGAGGGGTCCATGGCTACACCTTC

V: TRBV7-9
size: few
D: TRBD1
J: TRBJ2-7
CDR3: CASTDRQGWEQYF
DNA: TGTGCCAGCACGGACAGGCAGGGATGGGAGCAGTACTTC

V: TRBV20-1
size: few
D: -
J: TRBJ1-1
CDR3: CSAARVPDTEAFF
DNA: TGCAGTGCTGCCCGGGTCCCAGACACTGAAGCTTTCTTT

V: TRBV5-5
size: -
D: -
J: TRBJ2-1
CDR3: CASSQPNTVGYNEQFF
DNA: TGTGCCAGCAGCCAACCCAACACCGTGGGGTACAATGAGCAGTTCTTC

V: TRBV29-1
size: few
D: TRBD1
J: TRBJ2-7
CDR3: CSVDGTGPYEQYF
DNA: TGCAGCGTTGACGGGACAGGGCCGTACGAGCAGTACTTC

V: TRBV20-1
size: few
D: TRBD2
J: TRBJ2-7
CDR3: CSAAVAGGGYEQYF
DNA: TGCAGTGCTGCCGTCGCGGGAGGAGGGTACGAGCAGTACTTC

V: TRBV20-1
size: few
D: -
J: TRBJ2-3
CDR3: CSATSGDPVTQYF
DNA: TGCAGTGCTACCTCGGGGGACCCAGTTACGCAGTATTTT

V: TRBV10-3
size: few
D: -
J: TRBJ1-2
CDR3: CAISESGEAGYTF
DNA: TGTGCCATCAGTGAGTCCGGGGAGGCTGGCTACACCTTC

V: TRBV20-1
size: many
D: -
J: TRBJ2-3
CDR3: CSARALRSVSTTDTQYF
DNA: TGCAGTGCTAGAGCCCTCCGTTCGGTCTCTACCACAGATACGCAGTATTTT

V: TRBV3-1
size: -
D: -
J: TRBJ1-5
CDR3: CASSPEVGSNQPQHF
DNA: TGTGCCAGCAGCCCCGAAGTAGGGAGCAATCAGCCCCAGCATTTT

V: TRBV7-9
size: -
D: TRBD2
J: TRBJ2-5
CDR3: CASSFGTSGEETQYF
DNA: TGTGCCAGCAGCTTCGGGACTAGCGGAGAAGAGACCCAGTACTTC

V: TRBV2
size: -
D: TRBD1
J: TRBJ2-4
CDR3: CASRGTGTKNIQYF
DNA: TGTGCCAGCAGAGGGACAGGGACCAAAAACATTCAGTACTTC

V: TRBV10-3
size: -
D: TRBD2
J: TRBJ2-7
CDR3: CAIGVGGSSYEQYF
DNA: TGTGCCATCGGGGTAGGCGGGAGCTCCTACGAGCAGTACTTC

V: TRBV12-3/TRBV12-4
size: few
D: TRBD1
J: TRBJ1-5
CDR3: CASSLNGQGGQPQHF
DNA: TGTGCCAGCAGCCTTAATGGACAGGGGGGTCAGCCCCAGCATTTT

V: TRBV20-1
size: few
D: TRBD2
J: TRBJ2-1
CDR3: CSARETSGRMGEQFF
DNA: TGCAGTGCTAGAGAGACTAGCGGGAGGATGGGTGAGCAGTTCTTC

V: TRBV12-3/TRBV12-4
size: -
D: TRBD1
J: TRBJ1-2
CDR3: CASSQRGTGEGDGYTF
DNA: TGTGCCAGCAGCCAGAGAGGGACAGGGGAAGGGGATGGCTACACCTTC

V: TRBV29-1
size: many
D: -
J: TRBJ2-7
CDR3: CSVDVQGPSYEQYF
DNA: TGCAGCGTTGATGTCCAGGGACCTTCCTACGAGCAGTACTTC

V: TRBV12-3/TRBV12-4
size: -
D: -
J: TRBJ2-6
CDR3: CASSFGRQGGSGANVLTF
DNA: TGTGCCAGCAGTTTTGGTCGGCAGGGGGGCTCCGGGGCCAACGTCCTGACTTTC

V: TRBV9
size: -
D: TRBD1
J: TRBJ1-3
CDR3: CASSVVSVTGGDGNTIYF
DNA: TGTGCCAGCAGCGTTGTTAGTGTCACAGGGGGCGACGGAAACACCATATATTTT

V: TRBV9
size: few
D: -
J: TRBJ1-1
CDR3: CASSVDVGARAFF
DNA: TGTGCCAGCAGCGTAGATGTGGGTGCGAGGGCTTTCTTT

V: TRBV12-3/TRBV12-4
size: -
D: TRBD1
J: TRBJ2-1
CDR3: CASSTGQGYEQFF
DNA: TGTGCCAGCAGTACCGGACAGGGTTATGAGCAGTTCTTC

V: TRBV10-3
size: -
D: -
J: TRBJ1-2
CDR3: CAISEAIIQDPYGYTF
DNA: TGTGCCATCAGTGAGGCAATAATACAGGACCCTTATGGCTACACCTTC